The clone carrying this T cell receptor (beta chain) has ten or more counts. TCRdb re-analysed the 5' RACE reads in MiXCR, keeping a single row per CDR3 protein. The sample has 55,000 to 75,000 distinct CDR3 sequences; 25% to 35% are singletons. Germline values: CDR1 MNHEY, CDR2 SVGAGI. The CDR3 has 13 residues. The V gene lost 6 bases and the J gene lost 8 bases, with 13 bases spanning the gap. V and J are TRBV6-5 and TRBJ1-4; D is uncertain. The sequencing sample was made of tumor-infiltrating naive CD4+ T cells sorted from the breast tumor. This sample's subset: naive CD4+ T cells, CD4+CD45RA+CD25-. This clonotype originated in a female donor with breast cancer. The CDR3: CASSSDGGEKLFF. CDR3 nucleotide sequence: TGTGCCAGCAGCTCAGACGGTGGGGAAAAACTGTTTTTT.